A selection of T cell receptor beta chains follows, all from one sample in a study of CXCR3-negative and CXCR3-positive naive CD8 T cells. Each CDR3 protein gets one entry in TCRdb, which reprocessed the 5' RACE reads and gives no DNA. This table lists some 130,000 distinct CDR3 sequences. The sample taken for sequencing was naive CXCR3- CD8+ T cells from blood. These receptors were obtained from a human donor in good health. Some clones in this sample may be carry-over from other donors' samples. The CDR3 runs from the conserved cysteine through the conserved F or W.

j_gene,v_gene,len,CDR3aa
TRBJ1-2,TRBV28,14,CASSRRLVVGGYTF
TRBJ2-7,TRBV19,15,CASQASGGFAYEQYF
TRBJ1-1,TRBV28,13,CASSPRTNTEAFF
TRBJ1-4,TRBV29-1,13,CSATPVGAEKLFF
TRBJ2-7,TRBV29-1,14,CSVETSGRSYEQYF
TRBJ2-3,TRBV20-1,13,CSAPTSSPDTQYF
TRBJ2-7,TRBV28,17,CASSLSGAGTSSYEQYF
TRBJ2-7,TRBV4-2,11,CAGSQGYEQYF
TRBJ2-1,TRBV2,14,CASRKGGGHNEQFF
TRBJ2-7,TRBV20-1,14,CSARDRQAPYEQYF
TRBJ1-1,TRBV19,15,CASSRPGQGAGEAFF
TRBJ2-1,TRBV27,14,CASKRVAGYNEQFF
TRBJ2-1,TRBV20-1,13,CSAKGDSEDEQFF
TRBJ1-1,TRBV27,13,CASRPQGFTEAFF
TRBJ1-1,TRBV5-1,13,CASSLNDYTEAFF
TRBJ2-6,TRBV24-1,15,CATSEGYAGANVLTF
TRBJ1-2,TRBV6-6,17,CASSYSLSDRDYEGYTF